These 2 T cell receptor beta chains originate from one sample sequenced in a study of beta chain features in type 1 diabetes. cDNA synthesis used the whole RNA isolate, giving expressed TCRB sequences. Only in-frame clones appear in the TCRdb table, and some are missing; sequencing was by immunoSEQ multiplex PCR. The profile covers over 150,000 clones, with about 8.5% appearing a single time and around 0.65% taken by the ten largest. Sequenced sample: central memory CD4+ T cells from blood. The receptors were sampled from a man aged 18 to 30 in good health.

The J gene is TRBJ1-1, the V gene TRBV7-2, with D unresolved. CDR3 length: 12 amino acids. With 3 bases removed from V and 3 bases from J, the gap between germline ends came to 5 bases. CDR1 and CDR2 from the germline V gene are SGHTA and FQGNSA. This CDR3 reads CASSFQDTEAFF. CDR3 DNA: TGTGCCAGCAGCTTTCAGGACACTGAAGCTTTCTTT.

This sequence joins TRBV9 and TRBJ2-5; 12 positions agree with TRBD2. V shed 2 bases, J shed 5 bases, and the junction held 13 bases outside the gene matches. The CDR3 runs to 18 residues. Germline values: CDR1 SGDLS, CDR2 YYNGEE. The CDR3 sequence is CASSVGGLAGDPGETQYF. CDR3 DNA sequence: TGTGCCAGCAGCGTGGGGGGACTAGCGGGCGACCCTGGGGAGACCCAGTACTTC. The whole variable domain, filled in from reference TRBV9 and TRBJ2-5, reads DSGVTQTPKHLITATGQRVTLRCSPRSGDLSVYWYQQSLDQGLQFLIQYYNGEERAKGNILERFSAQQFPDLHSELNLSSLELGDSALYFCASSVGGLAGDPGETQYFGPGTRLLVL.